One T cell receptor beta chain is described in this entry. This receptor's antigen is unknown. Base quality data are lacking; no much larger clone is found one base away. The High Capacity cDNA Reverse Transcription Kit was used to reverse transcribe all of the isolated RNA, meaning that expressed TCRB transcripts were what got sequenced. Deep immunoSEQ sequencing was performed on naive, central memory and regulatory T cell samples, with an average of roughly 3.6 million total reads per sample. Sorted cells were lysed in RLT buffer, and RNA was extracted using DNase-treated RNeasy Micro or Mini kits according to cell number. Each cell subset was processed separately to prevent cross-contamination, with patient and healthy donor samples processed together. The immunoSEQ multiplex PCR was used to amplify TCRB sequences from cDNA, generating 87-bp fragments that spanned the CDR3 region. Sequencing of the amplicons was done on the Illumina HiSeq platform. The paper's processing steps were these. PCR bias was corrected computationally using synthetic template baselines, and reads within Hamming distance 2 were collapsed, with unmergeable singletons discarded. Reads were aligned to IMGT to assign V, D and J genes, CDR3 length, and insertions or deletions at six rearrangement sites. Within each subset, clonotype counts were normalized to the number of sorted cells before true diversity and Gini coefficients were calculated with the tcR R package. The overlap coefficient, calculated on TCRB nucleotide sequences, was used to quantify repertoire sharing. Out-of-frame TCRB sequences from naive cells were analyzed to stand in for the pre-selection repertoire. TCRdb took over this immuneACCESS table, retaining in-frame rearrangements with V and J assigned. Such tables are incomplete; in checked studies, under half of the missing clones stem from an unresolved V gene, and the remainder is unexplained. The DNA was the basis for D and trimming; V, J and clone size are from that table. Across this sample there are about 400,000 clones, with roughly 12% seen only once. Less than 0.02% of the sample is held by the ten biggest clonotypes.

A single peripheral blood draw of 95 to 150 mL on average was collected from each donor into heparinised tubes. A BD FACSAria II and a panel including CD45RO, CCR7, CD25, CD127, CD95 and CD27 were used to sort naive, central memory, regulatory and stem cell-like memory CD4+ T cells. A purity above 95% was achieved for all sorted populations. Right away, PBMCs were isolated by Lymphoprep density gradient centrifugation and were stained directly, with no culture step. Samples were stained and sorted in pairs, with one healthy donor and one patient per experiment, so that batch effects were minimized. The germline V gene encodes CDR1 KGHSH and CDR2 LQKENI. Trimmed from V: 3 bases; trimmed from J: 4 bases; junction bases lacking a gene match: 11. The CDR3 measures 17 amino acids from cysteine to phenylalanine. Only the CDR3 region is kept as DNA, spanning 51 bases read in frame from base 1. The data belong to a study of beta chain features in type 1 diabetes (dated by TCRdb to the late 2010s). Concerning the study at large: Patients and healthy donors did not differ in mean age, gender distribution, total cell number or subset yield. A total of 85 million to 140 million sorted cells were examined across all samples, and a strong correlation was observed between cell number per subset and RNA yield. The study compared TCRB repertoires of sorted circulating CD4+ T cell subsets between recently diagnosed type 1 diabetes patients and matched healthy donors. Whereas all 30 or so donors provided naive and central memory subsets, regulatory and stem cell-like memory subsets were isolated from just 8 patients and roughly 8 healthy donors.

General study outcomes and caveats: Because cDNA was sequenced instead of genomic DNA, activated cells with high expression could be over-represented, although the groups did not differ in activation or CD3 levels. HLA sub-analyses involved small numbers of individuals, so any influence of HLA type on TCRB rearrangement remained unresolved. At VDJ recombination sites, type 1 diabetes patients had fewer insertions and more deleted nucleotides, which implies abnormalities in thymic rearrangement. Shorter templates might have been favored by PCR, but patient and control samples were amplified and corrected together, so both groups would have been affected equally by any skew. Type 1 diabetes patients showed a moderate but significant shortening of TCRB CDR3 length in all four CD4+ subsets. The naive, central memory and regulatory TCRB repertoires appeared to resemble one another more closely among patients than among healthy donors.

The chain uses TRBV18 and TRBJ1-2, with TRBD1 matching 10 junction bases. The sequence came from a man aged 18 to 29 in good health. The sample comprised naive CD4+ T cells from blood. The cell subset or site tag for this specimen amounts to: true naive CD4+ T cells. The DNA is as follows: TGTGCCAGCTCACCGGGGACAGGGGTAGTTCTACGCTATGGCTACACCTTC. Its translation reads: CASSPGTGVVLRYGYTF.